This T cell receptor beta chain comes out of a study of blood T cell repertoires in COVID-19. TCRdb's table, derived via immunoSEQ multiplex PCR, lists solely in-frame clones and lacks some. Here the sample spans about 150,000 clones, around 87% being singletons. V lost 4 bases to trimming and J lost 7 bases; unmatched junction nucleotides: 4. Germline CDR1 MDHEN, CDR2 SYDVKM. The CDR3 runs to 14 residues. Input material: peripheral blood. The clonotype comes from a man younger than 35 with COVID-19, enrolled during active disease. The chain is built from TRBV28 and TRBJ2-2; 9 nucleotides match TRBD2. CDR3 region: CASSSAGGVGELFF. CDR3 nucleotide sequence: TGTGCCAGCAGTTCCGCGGGAGGGGTCGGGGAGCTGTTTTTT.